This TCR beta chain was retrieved from a study of immune heterogeneity within non-small cell lung tumors. Study-wide findings and caveats: Each patient's tumor sites shared recurring identical dominant CDR3 beta clonotypes, and individual sites also carried their own high-frequency clones.

There are 12 residues in the CDR3. V dropped 5 bases and J dropped 10 bases, with 17 bases sitting between them. Germline V CDR1 and CDR2: DFQATT, SNEGSKA (reference sequence). Genomic DNA extracted from bulk tumor tissue served as template. A total of about 0.6 ug was used per sample. Each primary tumor yielded several biopsies, collected far apart from one another at surgery. Surgery that was curative in intent was performed on patients with untreated, newly diagnosed non-small cell lung cancer. In a multiplex PCR, 32 V and 13 J primers amplified TCR beta CDR3. A single record per CDR3 protein comes from TCRdb applying MiXCR to the multiplex PCR reads. This sample has fewer than 15,000 distinct CDR3 sequences, with under 30% found just once. Ten or more counts support this clonotype. Its specificity is unknown.

The V and J genes are TRBV20-1 and TRBJ1-1; D unclear. The receptor was isolated from a man between 50 and 59 years old with non-small cell lung cancer. The source material was lung tumor tissue. CDR3 DNA sequence: TGCAGTGCTGACGGGTCGTCCCGGCGAGCTTTCTTT. Translating it yields CSADGSSRRAFF.